This T cell receptor beta chain originates from a study of blood T cell repertoires in COVID-19. Generated by immunoSEQ multiplex PCR, the TCRdb table keeps only in-frame clones and is missing some. The sample records roughly 160,000 clones, roughly 88% being singletons. Germline V gene data show CDR1 as SGHTA and CDR2 as FQGTGA. The CDR3 covers 18 residues. V shed 6 bases, J shed 1 base, and the junction held 8 bases outside the gene matches. The TCR comes from an older woman who had recovered from COVID-19. Sequences were obtained from PBMCs or T cells enriched from blood (not recorded which). The V and J genes are TRBV7-3 and TRBJ2-6; 11 bases fit TRBD1. The CDR3 region is CASSYTGTGGSGANVLTF. The CDR3 DNA is TGTGCCAGCAGTTATACCGGGACAGGGGGTTCTGGGGCCAACGTCCTGACTTTC.